What follows are 28 T cell receptor beta chains derived from one specimen sequenced in a study of T cell responses to AZD1222 COVID-19 vaccine. The repertoire was sequenced with immunoSEQ multiplex PCR; TCRdb's copy has only in-frame clones and lacks some. The sample has about 150,000 clones, around 95% seen once; the top ten hold around 1.3%. The specimen was peripheral blood, collected on day 0 of AZD1222 vaccination. The origin of the receptors is an adult in good health.

This clone was counted only a few times. J is TRBJ2-2 and V is TRBV24-1, with TRBD1 matching 9 bases. Germline V lookup: CDR1 KGHDR, CDR2 SFDVKD. The CDR3 length is 18 residues. V was clipped by 0 bases and J by 8 bases; unmatched bases: 12. The CDR3: CATSDLPGQGTTRGELFF. The CDR3 nucleotides are TGTGCCACCAGTGATTTGCCGGGACAGGGAACCACACGTGGGGAGCTGTTTTTT.

The rearrangement links TRBV7-3 to TRBJ1-1; 9 nucleotides align to TRBD1. The CDR3 extends over 15 amino acids. CDR1 and CDR2 from the germline V gene are SGHTA and FQGTGA. Trimming removed 5 bases from V and 10 bases from J; junction bases left unmatched: 14. Written as DNA, the CDR3 is TGTGCCAGCAGCCCCATGGCGGGACAGGGTTTAGGAGCTTTCTTT. It is translated as CASSPMAGQGLGAFF.

The V and J genes are TRBV18 and TRBJ2-1; 10 bases map to TRBD1. Germline CDR1 KGHSH, CDR2 LQKENI. Trimming cost V 3 bases and J 4 bases; bases outside gene matches: 3. CDR3 length equals 15 residues. The CDR3 region has the DNA TGTGCCAGCTCACCGGACAGGGGGAGGTACAATGAGCAGTTCTTC. It encodes CASSPDRGRYNEQFF.

The J gene is TRBJ2-6, the V gene TRBV7-6, with TRBD1 matching over 7 bases. Germline CDR1 reads SGHVS; CDR2 reads FNYEAQ. V shed 2 bases and J 0 bases; nucleotides not matched to a gene: 4. This CDR3 is built from 17 residues. The CDR3 spells CASSLRGGVSGANVLTF. DNA for the CDR3: TGTGCCAGCAGCTTAAGAGGGGGCGTCTCTGGGGCCAACGTCCTGACTTTC.

This clone came up once. This chain connects TRBV6-5 to TRBJ1-2; D uncertain. CDR1 and CDR2 (germline): MNHEY, SVGAGI. The CDR3 runs 15 residues. Trimming removed 6 bases from V and 0 bases from J, with 14 bases in between. CDR3 protein: CASRDVRAANYGYTF. As DNA, the CDR3 is TGTGCCAGCAGGGACGTCAGAGCAGCTAACTATGGCTACACCTTC.

CDR3 coding DNA: TGTGCCAGCAGCGGGCACAGAGACAGCTATGGCTACACCTTC. Translating gives CASSGHRDSYGYTF. This chain links TRBV7-8 with TRBJ1-2; the D gene is possibly TRBD1 (5 bases). The CDR3 runs to 14 residues. Germline loops: CDR1 SGHVS, CDR2 FQNEAQ. Trimming shortened V by 5 bases and J by 4 bases, and 14 bases separated the two germline ends.

The chain links TRBV5-6 to TRBJ1-1, with 10 positions matching TRBD1. The CDR3 is 16 residues long. CDR1 SGHDT and CDR2 YYEEEE come from the germline V gene. The V and J ends lost 0 bases and 5 bases, in that order; junction bases with no gene match: 7. The CDR3 DNA is TGTGCCAGCAGCTTGGTTGACAGGGGGCGAGGGACTGAAGCTTTCTTT. This gives the protein CASSLVDRGRGTEAFF. Drawing the rest from reference TRBV5-6 and TRBJ1-1, the complete variable domain is DAGVTQSPTHLIKTRGQQVTLRCSPKSGHDTVSWYQQALGQGPQFIFQYYEEEERQRGNFPDRFSGHQFPNYSSELNVNALLLGDSALYLCASSLVDRGRGTEAFFGQGTRLTVV.

V is TRBV19 and J is TRBJ1-2; TRBD1 might be the D (5 bases). Germline CDR1 reads LNHDA; CDR2 reads SQIVND (reference sequence). V lost 3 bases to trimming and J lost 4 bases, with 9 bases between them. The CDR3 is 13 residues long. The CDR3 sequence is CASSIVGGYGYTF. CDR3 nucleotides: TGTGCCAGTAGTATTGTCGGGGGCTATGGCTACACCTTC. Drawing the rest from reference TRBV19 and TRBJ1-2, the complete variable domain is DGGITQSPKYLFRKEGQNVTLSCEQNLNHDAMYWYRQDPGQGLRLIYYSQIVNDFQKGDIAEGYSVSREKKESFPLTVTSAQKNPTAFYLCASSIVGGYGYTFGSGTRLTVV.

The chain employs TRBV7-9 and TRBJ1-3, with D unclear. The V gene lost 2 bases and the J gene lost 1 base, with 6 bases spanning the gap. The CDR3 has 14 residues. Germline CDR1 and CDR2: SEHNR and FQNEAQ (reference sequence). Here the CDR3 DNA reads TGTGCCAGCAGCTTATCTGTATCTGGAAACACCATATATTTT. Protein product: CASSLSVSGNTIYF.

The V and J genes are TRBV6-1 and TRBJ2-7, with 11 bases matching TRBD2. J was trimmed by 4 bases and V by 2 bases; bases with no gene match: 7. The CDR3 extends over 16 amino acids. Per germline, CDR1 MNHNS and CDR2 SASEGT. The CDR3 sequence: CASSERVGTSGYEQYV. In nucleotides, the CDR3 is TGTGCCAGCAGTGAAAGGGTGGGGACTAGCGGATACGAGCAGTACGTC.

The chain combines TRBV21-1 with TRBJ1-5. TRBV21-1 is a listed pseudogene. The CDR3 contains 14 residues. CDR3 nucleotide sequence: TGTGCCAGCAGCAAGGGGGGGTTCAATCAGCCCCAGCATTTT. Residues: CASSKGGFNQPQHF.

CDR3 coding DNA: TGTGCCAGCATAAGGCAGGTGGGGTCCTACGAGCAGTACGTC. This translates into CASIRQVGSYEQYV. The V call is TRBV2, the J call TRBJ2-7; D is ambiguous. Germline lookup yields CDR1 SNHLY and CDR2 FYNNEI. This CDR3 spans 14 amino acids. The ends were cut back, 7 bases at V and 1 base at J, with 14 bases in the middle.

The chain joins TRBV3-1 (or the pseudogene TRBV3-2) to TRBJ1-1; unclear D gene. Trimming stripped 2 bases from V and 4 bases from J, with 14 bases between. CDR3 length: 15 amino acids. Germline values: CDR1 LGHDT, CDR2 YNNKEL (reference sequence). The CDR3 reads CASSQNGFLSTEAFF. CDR3 nucleotide sequence: TGTGCCAGCAGCCAAAACGGGTTTCTTAGCACTGAAGCTTTCTTT.

The J gene is TRBJ1-4, the V gene TRBV5-1, with D hard to call. CDR3 size: 17 residues. V lost 4 bases and J 0 bases, leaving 16 bases between the germline ends. From germline, CDR1 is SGHRS and CDR2 YFSETQ. The CDR3, as DNA: TGCGCCAGCAGCCCTGGAGTCCGGGCCTCAACTAATGAAAAACTGTTTTTT. This encodes CASSPGVRASTNEKLFF. Looking up the rest from reference TRBV5-1 and TRBJ1-4 gives the full variable domain: KAGVTQTPRYLIKTRGQQVTLSCSPISGHRSVSWYQQTPGQGLQFLFEYFSETQRNKGNFPGRFSGRQFSNSRSEMNVSTLELGDSALYLCASSPGVRASTNEKLFFGSGTQLSVL.

This clone appeared once. DNA for the CDR3: TGTGCCAGTAGTGACTGGGGACATCGACAAGAGACCCAGTACTTC. Residues: CASSDWGHRQETQYF. The chain recombines TRBV19 with TRBJ2-5; tentative D call: TRBD1 (6 bases). The CDR3 is 15 amino acids. Germline V gives CDR1 LNHDA, CDR2 SQIVND (reference sequence). V lost 5 bases and J 2 bases, leaving 15 bases between the germline ends. Full variable domain (rest looked up from reference TRBV19 and TRBJ2-5): DGGITQSPKYLFRKEGQNVTLSCEQNLNHDAMYWYRQDPGQGLRLIYYSQIVNDFQKGDIAEGYSVSREKKESFPLTVTSAQKNPTAFYLCASSDWGHRQETQYFGPGTRLLVL.

This clone was detected only a few times. The chain combines TRBV7-5 with TRBJ1-1. TRBV7-5 is a pseudogene. The CDR3 spans 11 residues. CDR3 nucleotides: TGTGTCAGAAGCCCTATAGGGCACGCTTTCTTT. Amino acids: CVRSPIGHAFF.

V usage is TRBV6-2 or TRBV6-3 and J usage is TRBJ1-2, with D possibly being TRBD1 (6 bases). The CDR3 totals 17 residues. In germline, CDR1 is MNHEY, CDR2 SVGEGT. V lost 0 bases and J 2 bases, leaving 16 bases between the germline ends. In nucleotides, the CDR3 is TGTGCCAGCAGTTACTCGGGGGGGGCCTGGGAGAACTATGGCTACACCTTC. This translates into CASSYSGGAWENYGYTF.

This clone has a handful of counts. The genes are TRBV4-1 and TRBJ1-1; D is possibly TRBD1 (5 bases). Trimming pared 3 bases from V and 0 bases from J, leaving 11 bases between. This CDR3 is built from 15 residues. CDR1 MGHRA and CDR2 YSYEKL come from the germline V gene. DNA for the CDR3: TGCGCCAGCAGCCAGGCGGGACTCATGAACACTGAAGCTTTCTTT. Amino acid sequence: CASSQAGLMNTEAFF.

This chain connects TRBV4-1 to TRBJ2-6; 9 positions agree with TRBD1. CDR3 length equals 16 residues. The V and J ends lost 4 bases and 1 base, in that order; junction bases with no gene match: 2. CDR1 MGHRA and CDR2 YSYEKL come from the germline V gene. The chain's CDR3 is CASSPGQGSGANVLTF. The CDR3 DNA reads as TGCGCCAGCAGCCCGGGACAGGGATCTGGGGCCAACGTCCTGACTTTC.

This clone was detected a few times. The chain joins TRBV2 to TRBJ1-2, with 10 bases identical to TRBD1. In germline, CDR1 is SNHLY, CDR2 FYNNEI. Trimming removed 6 bases from V and 8 bases from J; junction bases left unmatched: 3. This CDR3 region has 12 residues. This chain's CDR3 is CASRWTGGGYTF. The CDR3 coding sequence is TGTGCCAGCAGATGGACAGGGGGAGGCTACACCTTC.

This chain joins TRBV12-2 and TRBJ1-1; whether TRBD1, the table's D call, matches the DNA was not checked. TRBV12-2 is a pseudogene segment. This CDR3 region has 15 residues. The CDR3 here is CASRLDLTVNTEAFF. CDR3 bases: TGTGCAAGTCGCTTAGACTTGACAGTAAACACTGAAGCTTTCTTT.

The chain combines TRBV5-5 with TRBJ1-2; 8 bases are a match to TRBD1. The germline V gene encodes CDR1 SGHKS and CDR2 YYEKEE (reference sequence). The CDR3 is 15 residues long. J was trimmed by 2 bases and V by 5 bases; bases with no gene match: 8. The CDR3 DNA reads TGTGCCAGCAGGCCTACCCAGGGGGCGAACTATGGCTACACCTTC. Its protein is CASRPTQGANYGYTF.

The chain joins TRBV30 to TRBJ1-4; D is uncertain. The V end was cut by 2 bases, the J end by 5 bases, with 6 bases between. The CDR3 spans 12 residues. The germline V gene has CDR1 GTSNPN and CDR2 SVGIG (reference sequence). This chain's CDR3 is CAWSYTNEKLFF. In nucleotides, the CDR3 is TGTGCCTGGAGTTATACGAATGAAAAACTGTTTTTT. The full variable domain, completed using reference TRBV30 and TRBJ1-4, is SQTIHQWPATLVQPVGSPLSLECTVEGTSNPNLYWYRQAAGRGLQLLFYSVGIGQISSEVPQNLSASRPQDRQFILSSKKLLLSDSGFYLCAWSYTNEKLFFGSGTQLSVL.

The chain has TRBV7-8 and TRBJ2-1, with 8 bases that match TRBD2. CDR3 length: 15 amino acids. Per germline, CDR1 SGHVS and CDR2 FQNEAQ. V lost 5 bases, J lost 4 bases, and 7 bases stayed unmatched. CDR3 in amino acids: CASSLWGTRYNEQFF. The CDR3 region has the DNA TGTGCCAGCAGCCTCTGGGGGACTAGGTACAATGAGCAGTTCTTC.

The rearrangement joins TRBV6-5 to TRBJ2-7; D remains unclear. Trimming took off 6 bases at V and 3 bases at J, with 12 bases between the two ends. CDR1 is MNHEY, CDR2 SVGAGI, per germline. The CDR3 runs to 13 residues. The CDR3 sequence is CASRGPGVYEQYV. The CDR3 DNA reads as TGTGCCAGCAGGGGCCCGGGCGTCTACGAGCAGTACGTC.

The gene calls are TRBV6-5 and TRBJ2-7; maybe TRBD2 (6 bases). Germline V gene data show CDR1 as MNHEY and CDR2 as SVGAGI. Trimming pared 10 bases from V and 2 bases from J, leaving 21 bases between. The CDR3 covers 15 residues. The CDR3 is CATSGVGGKPYEQYV. CDR3 DNA sequence: TGTGCCACCTCGGGGGTTGGAGGAAAACCCTACGAGCAGTACGTC.

The V and J genes are TRBV9 and TRBJ2-1, with 10 bases lining up with TRBD2. In germline, CDR1 is SGDLS, CDR2 YYNGEE. The CDR3 has 18 residues. The J segment lost 5 bases and the V segment lost 1 base, leaving 12 bases of the junction unmatched. The CDR3 region is CASSVNLRVGLADNEQFF. CDR3 in DNA: TGTGCCAGCAGCGTAAACCTGCGTGTCGGACTAGCGGACAATGAGCAGTTCTTC.

The CDR3 region is CASSPPGQTHGNTIYF. The CDR3 coding sequence is TGTGCCAGCTCACCCCCGGGACAGACACACGGAAACACCATATATTTT. V is TRBV18 and J is TRBJ1-3, with TRBD1 matching 7 bases. The CDR3 has 16 amino acids. The V segment lost 3 bases and the J segment 4 bases; nucleotides outside the gene matches: 9. Germline V gene sequence: CDR1 KGHSH, CDR2 LQKENI. Together with reference TRBV18 and TRBJ1-3, the CDR3 gives the full variable domain: NAGVMQNPRHLVRRRGQEARLRCSPMKGHSHVYWYRQLPEEGLKFMVYLQKENIIDESGMPKERFSAEFPKEGPSILRIQQVVRGDSAAYFCASSPPGQTHGNTIYFGEGSWLTVV.